Below, one TCR beta chain is given with its context. The entry originates in a study of blood T cell repertoires in COVID-19. TCRdb keeps only in-frame clones here, not all; method: immunoSEQ multiplex PCR. The table shows 200,000 to 300,000 clones, with about 91% occurring only once. Sample: PBMCs or T cells enriched from blood (not recorded which). This clonotype was obtained from a woman aged 40 to 49 with acute COVID-19.

The DNA of the CDR3 is TGTGCCAGCTCACCAAGCCCAAATGAAAAACTGTTTTTT. It specifies CASSPSPNEKLFF. The rearrangement links TRBV18 to TRBJ1-4; D not resolved. Trimming shortened V by 2 bases and J by 5 bases, and 6 bases separated the two germline ends. Germline CDR1 KGHSH, CDR2 LQKENI. The length of the CDR3 is 13 residues.